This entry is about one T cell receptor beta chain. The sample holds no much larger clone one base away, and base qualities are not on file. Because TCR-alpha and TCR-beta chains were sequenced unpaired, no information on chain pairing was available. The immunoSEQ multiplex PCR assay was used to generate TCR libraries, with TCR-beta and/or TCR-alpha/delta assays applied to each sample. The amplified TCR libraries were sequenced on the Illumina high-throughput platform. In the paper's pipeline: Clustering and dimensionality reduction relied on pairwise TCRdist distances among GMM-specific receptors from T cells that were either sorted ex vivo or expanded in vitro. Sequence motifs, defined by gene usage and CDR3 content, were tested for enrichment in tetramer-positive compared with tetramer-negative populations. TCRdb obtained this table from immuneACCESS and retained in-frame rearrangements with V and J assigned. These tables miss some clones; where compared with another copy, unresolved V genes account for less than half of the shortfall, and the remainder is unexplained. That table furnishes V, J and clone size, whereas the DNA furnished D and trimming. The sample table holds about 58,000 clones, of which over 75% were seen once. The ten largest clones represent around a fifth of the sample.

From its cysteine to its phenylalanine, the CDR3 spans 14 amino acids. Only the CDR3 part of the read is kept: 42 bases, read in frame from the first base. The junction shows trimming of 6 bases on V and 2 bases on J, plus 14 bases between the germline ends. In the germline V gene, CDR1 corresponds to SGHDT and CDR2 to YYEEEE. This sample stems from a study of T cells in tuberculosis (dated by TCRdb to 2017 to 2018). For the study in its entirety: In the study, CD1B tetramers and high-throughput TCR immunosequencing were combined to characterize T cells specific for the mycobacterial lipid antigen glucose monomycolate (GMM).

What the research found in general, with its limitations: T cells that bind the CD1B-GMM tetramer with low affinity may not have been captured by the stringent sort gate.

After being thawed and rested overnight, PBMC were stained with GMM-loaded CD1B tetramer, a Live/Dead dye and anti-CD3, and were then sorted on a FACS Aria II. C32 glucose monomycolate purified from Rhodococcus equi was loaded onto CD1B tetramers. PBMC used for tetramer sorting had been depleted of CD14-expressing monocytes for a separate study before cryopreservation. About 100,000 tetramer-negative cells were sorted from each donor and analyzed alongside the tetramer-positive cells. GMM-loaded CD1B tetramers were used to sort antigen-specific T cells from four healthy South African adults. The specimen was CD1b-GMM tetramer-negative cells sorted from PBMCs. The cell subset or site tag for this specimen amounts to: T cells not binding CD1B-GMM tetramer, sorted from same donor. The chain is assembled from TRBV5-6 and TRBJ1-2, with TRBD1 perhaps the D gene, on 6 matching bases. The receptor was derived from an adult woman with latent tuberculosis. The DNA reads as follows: TGTGCCAGCATCGAGACAGGAACAAACTATGGCTACACCTTC. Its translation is CASIETGTNYGYTF.